The 17 T cell receptor beta chains presented below share a single source sample, sequenced in a study of shared clonotypes between healthy human individuals. Using immunoSEQ multiplex PCR, the repertoire was profiled, and TCRdb retains in-frame clones only, with some absent. The top ten clones hold roughly 13% of a sample with hundreds of thousands of clones, about three quarters of them seen once. Sequenced sample: PBMCs. The receptors shown here come from a woman between 40 and 50 years old in good health. Some clones in this sample may be carry-over from other donors' samples.

The rearrangement uses TRBV7-9 and TRBJ2-1, with TRBD1 identical over 8 bases. V was clipped by 5 bases and J by 4 bases; unmatched bases: 10. The V gene's germline CDR1 is SEHNR and CDR2 FQNEAQ (reference sequence). This CDR3 region has 16 residues. The CDR3 DNA follows: TGTGCCAGCAGCCCTCCCTCGGGACAGGCTTACAATGAGCAGTTCTTC. Protein sequence: CASSPPSGQAYNEQFF.

A note on this clone: Other DNA variants within this sample encode the same CDR3. The rearrangement uses TRBV5-6 and TRBJ1-2; 12 bases agree with TRBD1. The ends lost 8 bases at V and 4 bases at J; junction bases unmatched: 9. The CDR3 spans 15 residues. Germline CDR1 SGHDT, CDR2 YYEEEE. In nucleotides, the CDR3 is TGTGCCAGTAGCACGGGGACAGGGGGCAGCTATGGCTACACCTTC. Protein: CASSTGTGGSYGYTF.

This clone was seen a handful of times. The gene calls are TRBV10-1 and TRBJ1-1; D may be TRBD1 (6 bases). Trimming removed 4 bases from V and 1 base from J, with 10 bases in between. There are 14 residues in the CDR3. Germline-derived CDR1 and CDR2 are WNHNN and SYGVQD (reference sequence). CDR3 bases: TGCGCCAGCAGTGGATCGACAGGGAACACTGAAGCTTTCTTT. Translation gives CASSGSTGNTEAFF.

The chain links TRBV11-2 to TRBJ2-7, with TRBD2 matching 11 bases. CDR1 and CDR2 from the germline V gene are SGHAT and FQNNGV. CDR3 size: 17 residues. The V gene end was trimmed by 5 bases and the J gene end by 1 base; junction bases not matched to a gene: 10. The CDR3: CASSIGWGLAASYEQYF. Here the CDR3 DNA reads TGTGCCAGCAGCATTGGGTGGGGACTAGCGGCATCCTACGAGCAGTACTTC.

CDR3 sequence (DNA): TGTGCCAGCGGCCTCGACAGGGACCAGCCCCAGCATTTT. Its protein is CASGLDRDQPQHF. The V gene is TRBV11-1, the J gene TRBJ1-5; 7 bases align to TRBD1. V lost 8 bases and J lost 7; bases outside the gene matches: 8. CDR1 is SGHAT and CDR2 is FQDESV in the germline V gene (reference sequence). The CDR3 sequence is 13 residues long.

This clone occurred many times. This chain joins TRBV28 and TRBJ2-7; D is uncertain. The V end was cut by 1 base, the J end by 4 bases, with 20 bases between. The CDR3 spans 17 residues. The germline CDR1 and CDR2 sequences are MDHEN and SYDVKM. The CDR3 loop reads CASSLSPWAVGRYEQYF. The CDR3 DNA follows: TGTGCCAGCAGTTTATCCCCCTGGGCGGTCGGAAGGTACGAGCAGTACTTC.

This clone has just a few counts. This rearrangement joins TRBV9 to TRBJ2-1; 15 bases align to TRBD2. The ends lost 4 bases at V and 4 bases at J; junction bases unmatched: 9. The CDR3 covers 18 residues. Germline V gives CDR1 SGDLS, CDR2 YYNGEE. CDR3 bases: TGTGCCAGCAGCCCCCCCCGGACTAGCGGGAGGGGGTACAATGAGCAGTTCTTC. This encodes CASSPPRTSGRGYNEQFF.

The J gene is TRBJ1-4, the V gene TRBV6-1; 9 nucleotides agree with TRBD1. The CDR3 spans 14 residues. In germline, CDR1 is MNHNS, CDR2 SASEGT. V shed 10 bases, J shed 8 bases, and the junction held 11 bases outside the gene matches. CDR3 nucleotide sequence: TGTGCCAATCCGGGACAGGGAATTGGGGAAAAACTGTTTTTT. Encoded protein: CANPGQGIGEKLFF.

Notes on this clone: Other nucleotide sequences from this sample produce the same CDR3. The chain links TRBV5-4 to TRBJ2-1; 10 bases match TRBD2. Germline CDR1 is SGHNT and CDR2 is YYREEE (reference sequence). The CDR3 spans 16 residues. V dropped 0 bases and J dropped 4; count of bases not matched to a gene: 4. CDR3 sequence: CASSLGLAGGYNEQFF. DNA for the CDR3: TGTGCCAGCAGCTTGGGGTTAGCGGGAGGTTACAATGAGCAGTTCTTC.

V usage is TRBV10-2 and J usage is TRBJ1-1, with D unresolved. Looked up from germline, CDR1 is WSHSY and CDR2 is SAAADI. The CDR3 extends over 15 amino acids. V was trimmed by 0 bases and J by 4 bases, leaving 12 bases between them. CDR3 loop: CASSESEGSGTEAFF. The DNA for the CDR3 is TGCGCCAGCAGTGAGTCTGAAGGTTCGGGCACTGAAGCTTTCTTT.

CDR3: CASSPHGRAYEQYF. CDR3 nucleotide sequence: TGTGCCAGCAGTCCCCACGGGAGGGCCTACGAGCAGTACTTC. The chain joins TRBV27 to TRBJ2-7; TRBD2 matches at 8 bases. The trim removed 5 bases at V and 2 bases at J, leaving 5 bases unmatched. Germline V gene lookup returns CDR1 MNHEY and CDR2 SMNVEV (reference sequence). The CDR3 consists of 14 residues.

The V call is TRBV14, the J call TRBJ2-5, with D tentatively TRBD2 (6 bases). The germline V and J ends were trimmed by 4 bases and 1 base, with 7 bases remaining between them. This CDR3 has 13 residues. Germline V gene data show CDR1 as SGHDN and CDR2 as FVKESK. CDR3 nucleotides: TGTGCCAGCAGCCGGGGACTCCAAGAGACCCAGTACTTC. This translates into CASSRGLQETQYF. The complete variable domain, with remaining parts taken from reference TRBV14 and TRBJ2-5, reads EAGVTQFPSHSVIEKGQTVTLRCDPISGHDNLYWYRRVMGKEIKFLLHFVKESKQDESGMPNNRFLAERTGGTYSTLKVQPAELEDSGVYFCASSRGLQETQYFGPGTRLLVL.

The chain uses TRBV2 and TRBJ2-5; the D is unclear. Looked up from germline, CDR1 is SNHLY and CDR2 is FYNNEI. The CDR3 contains 15 residues. Trimming pared 5 bases from V and 2 bases from J, leaving 15 bases between. CDR3 bases: TGTGCCAGCAGTAGGGCTGGGGTTACGCAAGAGACCCAGTACTTC. It is translated as CASSRAGVTQETQYF.

The chain recombines TRBV28 with TRBJ2-1; 7 positions agree with TRBD2. Germline lookup yields CDR1 MDHEN and CDR2 SYDVKM. The CDR3 covers 16 residues. The ends lost 3 bases at V and 5 bases at J; junction bases unmatched: 10. In DNA form, the CDR3 reads TGTGCCAGCAGTTTCGTGTCTAGCGGTTGGGACAATGAGCAGTTCTTC. This encodes CASSFVSSGWDNEQFF.

This clone was seen a few times. The chain uses TRBV4-2 and TRBJ1-4, with 7 bases fitting TRBD1. CDR3 length: 19 amino acids. V lost 0 bases and J lost 7; bases outside the gene matches: 17. Per germline, CDR1 LGHNA and CDR2 YNFKEQ. As DNA, the CDR3 is TGTGCCAGCAGCCAAGATGTACCCTATACAGGAGGGGGCGGTGAAAAACTGTTTTTT. This sequence encodes CASSQDVPYTGGGGEKLFF.

This clone was seen many times. V and J are TRBV10-2 and TRBJ1-1, with a weak D call TRBD1 (5 bases). CDR1 is WSHSY and CDR2 is SAAADI in the germline V gene. V was clipped by 11 bases and J by 6 bases, with 25 bases between them. There are 15 residues in the CDR3. The chain's CDR3 is CASGEADRRGPEAFF. The DNA for the CDR3 is TGCGCCTCGGGGGAGGCGGACCGTCGGGGTCCTGAAGCTTTCTTT.

Turning to this clone: This may stem from a read error, because a much larger clone lies one nucleotide away. V is TRBV29-1 and J is TRBJ2-1; the D gene is possibly TRBD1 (5 bases). Trimming shortened V by 7 bases and J by 8 bases, and 12 bases separated the two germline ends. This CDR3 spans 11 amino acids. Germline V gene sequence: CDR1 SQVTM, CDR2 ANQGSEA. The CDR3 DNA is TGCAGCGCAACAGGTTACGATGAGCAGTTCTTC. It yields the protein CSATGYDEQFF.